This TCR beta chain was captured in a study of OX40 agonist ivuxolimab in advanced cancers. Sequencing was performed with immunoSEQ multiplex PCR; in TCRdb, only in-frame clones are kept and a portion is missing. In the table there are over 100,000 clones, around 95% of which are singletons. The germline V gene has CDR1 MNHEY and CDR2 SMNVEV (reference sequence). Trimming took off 6 bases at V and 2 bases at J, with 8 bases between the two ends. This CDR3 comprises 13 residues. The source of this sequence is an adult with an advanced solid tumor such as melanoma, head and neck, liver or kidney cancer. Specimen: CD4+ or CD8+ T cells sorted from blood, collected in a trial of the OX40 agonist ivuxolimab. The chain carries TRBV27 and TRBJ1-5; D call uncertain. The CDR3 DNA follows: TGTGCCAGCAGGCATATCGGCAATCAGCCCCAGCATTTT. Translating it yields CASRHIGNQPQHF.